The sequence of this TCR beta chain was determined in a study of lymphopenia after photon versus proton radiotherapy. The method was immunoSEQ multiplex PCR; TCRdb's version includes in-frame clones alone and lacks a portion of them. The repertoire holds about 39,000 clones, approximately 90% seen once, with approximately 16% in the top ten. V gave up 8 bases and J gave up 3 bases; unmatched junction bases: 4. CDR3 length equals 13 residues. Germline V lookup: CDR1 SGHVS, CDR2 FNYEAQ. The TCR sequence derives from a man between 60 and 70 years old with cholangiocarcinoma. J is TRBJ2-1 and V is TRBV7-6; TRBD2 matches at 7 bases. This material consisted of peripheral blood, taken from a patient treated with photon-based radiotherapy. The CDR3 reads CASGGDIYNEQFF. The CDR3 nucleotides read TGTGCCAGCGGGGGGGATATCTACAATGAGCAGTTCTTC.